A single sample gave rise to the 5 T cell receptor beta chains below, sequenced in a study of cytomegalovirus exposure and HLA in healthy donors. With 60 Vbeta and 13 Jbeta primers, the PCR was carried out. Repertoires were generated with immunoSEQ multiplex PCR, while TCRdb's copy carries only in-frame clones and drops some. The sample contains about 160,000 clones, more than 70% of which appear only once. The sample consisted of PBMCs. Every receptor here comes from a male donor in good health and CMV-seronegative.

Only one count was recorded for this clone. V gene TRBV4-2 combines with J gene TRBJ2-5; 8 bases align to TRBD2. V lost 0 bases and J lost 7; bases outside the gene matches: 10. This CDR3 spans 16 amino acids. The germline CDR1 and CDR2 sequences are LGHNA and YNFKEQ. CDR3 nucleotide sequence: TGTGCCAGCAGCCAAGACAAAACTAGCGGATCTTCGACCCAGTACTTC. Translating it yields CASSQDKTSGSSTQYF.

V and J are TRBV2 and TRBJ2-1; tentatively, D is TRBD1 (6 bases). The CDR3 runs 13 residues. The germline V and J ends were trimmed by 6 bases and 6 bases, with 12 bases remaining between them. The germline V gene has CDR1 SNHLY and CDR2 FYNNEI. CDR3 bases: TGTGCCAGCAGCGAGGGGGACGGCAATGAGCAGTTCTTC. As protein: CASSEGDGNEQFF.

With regard to this clone: The same CDR3 arises from other DNA sequences in this sample as well. V and J are TRBV5-1 and TRBJ2-7; D remains unclear. Germline values: CDR1 SGHRS, CDR2 YFSETQ. Trimming pared 0 bases from V and 4 bases from J, leaving 5 bases between. The CDR3 has 12 amino acids. The CDR3 bases are TGCGCCAGCAGCTTGGGGCAGTACGAGCAGTACTTC. It translates to CASSLGQYEQYF. The entire variable domain, with the rest obtained from reference TRBV5-1 and TRBJ2-7, is as follows: KAGVTQTPRYLIKTRGQQVTLSCSPISGHRSVSWYQQTPGQGLQFLFEYFSETQRNKGNFPGRFSGRQFSNSRSEMNVSTLELGDSALYLCASSLGQYEQYFGPGTRLTVT.

The chain uses TRBV6-5 and TRBJ2-2, with a tentative D call TRBD1 (5 bases). CDR3 length equals 14 residues. Germline CDR1 is MNHEY and CDR2 is SVGAGI. V gave up 6 bases and J gave up 0 bases, with 8 bases separating them. For the CDR3, the DNA is TGTGCCAGCAGACGACAGACGAACACCGGGGAGCTGTTTTTT. Protein: CASRRQTNTGELFF.

The chain combines TRBV7-9 with TRBJ1-4; a possible D gene is TRBD1 (5 bases). CDR3 length equals 14 residues. Trimming left V 1 base short and J 7 bases short, with 10 bases between. The germline gives CDR1 SEHNR, CDR2 FQNEAQ (reference sequence). This CDR3 reads CASSLGGGAEKLFF. DNA of the CDR3: TGTGCCAGCAGCTTAGGTGGCGGGGCTGAAAAACTGTTTTTT.